The 20 T cell receptor beta chains in this list originate from one sample, sequenced in a study of response to subunit inactivated influenza vaccine. TCRdb itself ran the RT-PCR reads through MiXCR, one entry per CDR3 protein. Of hundreds of thousands of distinct CDR3 sequences in the sample, approximately 18% are singletons; the top ten hold around 9.9%. The sequencing here drew on PBMCs from blood, taken around 5 days after vaccination. These receptors were taken from a man aged 45-60 years who received an inactivated influenza vaccine.

The chain carries TRBV7-9 and TRBJ2-2; D ambiguous. V was shortened by 5 bases and J by 2 bases, with 12 bases between the two germline ends. The CDR3 has 15 amino acids. Germline CDR1 and CDR2: SEHNR and FQNEAQ (reference sequence). The CDR3 DNA reads TGTGCCAGCAGCGTTCCATTTATTAACACCGGGGAGCTGTTTTTT. Amino acid sequence: CASSVPFINTGELFF.

The chain recombines TRBV29-1 with TRBJ2-1; D possibly corresponds to TRBD2 (5 bases). Trimming took off 8 bases at V and 5 bases at J, with 16 bases between the two ends. Germline lookup yields CDR1 SQVTM and CDR2 ANQGSEA. The CDR3 loop spans 13 amino acids. CDR3 nucleotides: TGCAGCACAAAGGGAGTTTCCCACAATGAGCAGTTCTTC. Its protein product is CSTKGVSHNEQFF.

The rearrangement joins TRBV20-1 to TRBJ2-7, with 7 positions matching TRBD1. Germline CDR1 DFQATT, CDR2 SNEGSKA (reference sequence). This CDR3 region has 13 residues. J lost 0 bases, V lost 4 bases, and 3 bases had no gene match. CDR3 residues: CSAKGQRSYEQYF. The CDR3 coding sequence is TGCAGTGCTAAGGGACAGCGCTCCTACGAGCAGTACTTC.

The chain employs TRBV9 and TRBJ2-3; no reliable D call. V was pared by 1 base and J by 2 bases, with 5 bases between. Germline-derived CDR1 and CDR2 are SGDLS and YYNGEE. The CDR3 runs 13 residues. CDR3 bases: TGTGCCAGCAGCGTAACGTACACAGATACGCAGTATTTT. It translates to CASSVTYTDTQYF.

The chain joins TRBV6-2 or TRBV6-3 to TRBJ2-1, with 9 positions matching TRBD2. Per the germline V gene, CDR1 is MNHEY and CDR2 is SVGEGT. This CDR3 comprises 16 residues. V gave up 2 bases and J gave up 3 bases; unmatched junction bases: 5. The DNA for the CDR3 is TGTGCCAGCAGTTACGCCCTAGCGGGAATCTACAATGAGCAGTTCTTC. As protein: CASSYALAGIYNEQFF.

V gene TRBV6-2 or TRBV6-3 combines with J gene TRBJ2-7; D not resolved. CDR3 length: 15 amino acids. V was clipped by 7 bases and J by 2 bases, with 18 bases between them. The germline CDR1 and CDR2 sequences are MNHEY and SVGEGT. CDR3 sequence: CASTRSGLGTYEQYF. The CDR3 nucleotides are TGTGCCAGCACCCGATCCGGGTTGGGGACCTACGAGCAGTACTTC.

This clonotype turned up a few times. This chain links TRBV29-1 with TRBJ1-2; 7 nucleotides line up with TRBD1. V lost 4 bases to trimming and J lost 8 bases; unmatched junction nucleotides: 13. The CDR3 extends over 14 amino acids. In germline, CDR1 is SQVTM, CDR2 ANQGSEA. Here the CDR3 reads CSVAVLGRGKGYTF. As DNA, the CDR3 is TGCAGCGTTGCGGTTCTGGGCAGGGGGAAAGGCTACACCTTC.

The chain has TRBV15 and TRBJ1-4; D not resolved. The CDR3 is 18 amino acids. The germline gives CDR1 LNHNV, CDR2 YYDKDF (reference sequence). V shed 0 bases and J shed 5 bases, with 19 bases lying between them. The CDR3 sequence: CATSRDRPLGRRNEKLFF. The CDR3 DNA sequence: TGTGCCACCAGCAGAGATCGCCCATTGGGCAGGAGAAATGAAAAACTGTTTTTT.

This clonotype was seen more than once but under ten times. The genes are TRBV29-1 and TRBJ2-3; 13 bases map to TRBD2. V shed 0 bases, J shed 5 bases, and the junction held 5 bases outside the gene matches. Per the germline V gene, CDR1 is SQVTM and CDR2 is ANQGSEA. CDR3 length: 16 amino acids. The CDR3 DNA is TGCAGCGTTGAAGACGGGACTAGCGGGGCCAGAGATACGCAGTATTTT. This codes for CSVEDGTSGARDTQYF.

This chain links TRBV28 with TRBJ2-3, with 8 bases that match TRBD2. The CDR3 totals 15 residues. CDR1 is MDHEN, CDR2 SYDVKM, per germline. The V gene end was trimmed by 7 bases and the J gene end by 4 bases; junction bases not matched to a gene: 10. The CDR3 region has the DNA TGTGCCAGCACCCGAGCGGGAGAGGTCTCAGATACGCAGTATTTT. This encodes CASTRAGEVSDTQYF.

The table lists this clonotype with a few counts. The V and J genes are TRBV12-3 or TRBV12-4 and TRBJ2-7, with D unresolved. V was pared by 6 bases and J by 0 bases, with 18 bases between. CDR3 length equals 16 residues. The CDR3 loop is CASRPAFTPSSYEQYF. The CDR3 DNA follows: TGTGCCAGCAGACCAGCGTTCACCCCAAGCTCCTACGAGCAGTACTTC.

This clonotype was counted between two and nine times. The J gene is TRBJ2-1, the V gene TRBV14, with D possibly being TRBD2 (6 bases). Germline V lookup: CDR1 SGHDN, CDR2 FVKESK. Trimming took off 3 bases at V and 9 bases at J, with 21 bases between the two ends. The CDR3 totals 16 residues. In nucleotides, the CDR3 is TGTGCCAGCAGCCACCGCCGGGACTGGCGTGTGAGTGAGCAGTTCTTC. Translation: CASSHRRDWRVSEQFF.

This chain joins TRBV12-5 and TRBJ2-1; 9 bases match TRBD2. This CDR3 comprises 14 residues. CDR1 is LGHNT and CDR2 is FRNRAP in the germline V gene. Losses at the gene ends were 4 bases for V and 6 bases for J; bases not matched to a gene: 4. In nucleotides, the CDR3 is TGTGCTAGTGGTTCTCCGACTAGCGGCAATGAGCAGTTCTTC. This sequence encodes CASGSPTSGNEQFF.

This clonotype came up a few times. The rearrangement links TRBV7-9 to TRBJ2-6; tentative D call: TRBD1 (8 bases). Deletions cut 5 bases from V and 8 bases from J, with 16 bases between. This CDR3 spans 15 amino acids. The germline V gene has CDR1 SEHNR and CDR2 FQNEAQ (reference sequence). The CDR3 here is CASSIGQGGTNVLTF. In DNA, the CDR3 is TGTGCCAGCAGCATCGGACAGGGAGGGACCAACGTCCTGACTTTC.

V usage is TRBV6-2 or TRBV6-3 and J usage is TRBJ2-1; 13 bases map to TRBD2. The CDR3 contains 15 residues. Trimming at V came to 5 bases and at J to 9 bases, leaving 7 bases not matched to a gene. CDR1 is MNHEY and CDR2 is SVGEGT in the germline V gene. CDR3: CASSGLAGVVGEQFF. In nucleotides, the CDR3 is TGTGCCAGCAGTGGACTAGCGGGAGTCGTAGGTGAGCAGTTCTTC.

CDR3 coding DNA: TGTGCCATCAGCCAGGGTCTGGCTAATGAAAAACTGTTTTTT. This encodes CAISQGLANEKLFF. The chain employs TRBV10-3 and TRBJ1-4; a possible D gene is TRBD1 (5 bases). Germline loops: CDR1 ENHRY, CDR2 SYGVKD. This CDR3 region has 14 residues. With 6 bases removed from V and 3 bases from J, the gap between germline ends came to 11 bases.

This chain joins TRBV20-1 and TRBJ2-1, with TRBD1 as a possible D gene (6 bases). The CDR3 has 14 amino acids. V shed 6 bases and J shed 4 bases, with 16 bases lying between them. The germline CDR1 and CDR2 sequences are DFQATT and SNEGSKA (reference sequence). CDR3 in DNA: TGCAGTGCAAACGACAGGACCCTTTACAATGAGCAGTTCTTC. Protein: CSANDRTLYNEQFF.

Only a few counts were recorded for this clonotype. The CDR3 bases are TGTGCCAGCAGCTTAGAGACAGGAGCGAACACCGGGGAGCTGTTTTTT. It translates to CASSLETGANTGELFF. This chain uses TRBV7-6 with TRBJ2-2; a possible D gene is TRBD1 (6 bases). Germline-derived CDR1 and CDR2 are SGHVS and FNYEAQ. CDR3 size: 16 residues. Trimming shortened V by 1 base and J by 0 bases, and 9 bases separated the two germline ends.

Only a few counts were recorded for this clonotype. The chain carries TRBV7-9 and TRBJ1-2; 9 bases line up with TRBD1. The length of the CDR3 is 16 residues. In germline, CDR1 is SEHNR, CDR2 FQNEAQ (reference sequence). V lost 2 bases to trimming and J lost 7 bases; unmatched junction nucleotides: 11. The CDR3 region is CASSLPGQGIVGGYTF. In nucleotides, the CDR3 is TGTGCCAGCAGCTTACCCGGACAGGGGATTGTTGGTGGCTACACCTTC.

This clonotype was seen a handful of times. The V call is TRBV12-3 or TRBV12-4, the J call TRBJ1-2; D ambiguous. V was cut by 4 bases and J by 6 bases, with 9 bases left in between. This CDR3 is 12 amino acids long. CDR3 DNA: TGTGCCAGCAGTTGGAGACGAAATGGCTACACCTTC. This encodes CASSWRRNGYTF.